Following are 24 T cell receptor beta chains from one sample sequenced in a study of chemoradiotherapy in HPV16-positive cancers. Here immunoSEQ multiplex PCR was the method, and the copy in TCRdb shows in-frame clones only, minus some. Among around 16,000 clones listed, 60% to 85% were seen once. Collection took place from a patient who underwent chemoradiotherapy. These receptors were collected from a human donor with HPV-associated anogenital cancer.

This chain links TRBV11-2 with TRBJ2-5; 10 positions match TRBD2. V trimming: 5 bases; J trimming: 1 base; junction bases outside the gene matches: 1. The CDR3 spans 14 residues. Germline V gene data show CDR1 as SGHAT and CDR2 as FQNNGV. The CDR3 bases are TGTGCCAGCAGCATAGCGGGGGGCCAAGAGACCCAGTACTTC. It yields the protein CASSIAGGQETQYF.

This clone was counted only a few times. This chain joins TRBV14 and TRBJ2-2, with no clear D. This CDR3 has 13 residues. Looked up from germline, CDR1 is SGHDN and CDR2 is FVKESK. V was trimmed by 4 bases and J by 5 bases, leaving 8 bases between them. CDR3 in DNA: TGTGCCAGCAGCCTCAAGATGACCGGGGAGCTGTTTTTT. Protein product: CASSLKMTGELFF. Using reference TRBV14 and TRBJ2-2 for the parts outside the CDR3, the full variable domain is EAGVTQFPSHSVIEKGQTVTLRCDPISGHDNLYWYRRVMGKEIKFLLHFVKESKQDESGMPNNRFLAERTGGTYSTLKVQPAELEDSGVYFCASSLKMTGELFFGEGSRLTVL.

The CDR3 region has the DNA TGTGCCAGCTCAACCGGGAACAGGGCCATTGGCACTGAAGCTTTCTTT. It is translated as CASSTGNRAIGTEAFF. V and J are TRBV18 and TRBJ1-1; D may be TRBD1 (6 bases). CDR1 and CDR2 (germline): KGHSH, LQKENI. Trimming shortened V by 5 bases and J by 4 bases, and 20 bases separated the two germline ends. This CDR3 is 16 amino acids long.

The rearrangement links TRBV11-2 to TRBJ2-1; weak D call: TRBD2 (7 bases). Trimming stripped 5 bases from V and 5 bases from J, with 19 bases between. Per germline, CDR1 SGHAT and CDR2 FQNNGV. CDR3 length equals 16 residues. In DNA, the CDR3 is TGTGCCAGCAGCCCAACCGCGGGGGCTCCTCACAATGAGCAGTTCTTC. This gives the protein CASSPTAGAPHNEQFF.

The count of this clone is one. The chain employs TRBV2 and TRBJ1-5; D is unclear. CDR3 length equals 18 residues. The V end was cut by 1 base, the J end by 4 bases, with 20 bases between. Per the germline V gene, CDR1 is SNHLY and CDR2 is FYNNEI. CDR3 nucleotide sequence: TGTGCCAGCAGTGAAGGGGCCGTCGGCCGGAAGACTAATCAGCCCCAGCATTTT. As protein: CASSEGAVGRKTNQPQHF. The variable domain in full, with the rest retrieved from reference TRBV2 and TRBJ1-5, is EPEVTQTPSHQVTQMGQEVILRCVPISNHLYFYWYRQILGQKVEFLVSFYNNEISEKSEIFDDQFSVERPDGSNFTLKIRSTKLEDSAMYFCASSEGAVGRKTNQPQHFGDGTRLSIL.

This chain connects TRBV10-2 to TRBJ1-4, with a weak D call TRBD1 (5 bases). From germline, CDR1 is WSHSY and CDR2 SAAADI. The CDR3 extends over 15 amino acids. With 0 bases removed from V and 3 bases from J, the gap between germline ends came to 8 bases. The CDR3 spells CASSESRDANEKLFF. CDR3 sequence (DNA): TGCGCCAGCAGTGAGTCGAGGGACGCTAATGAAAAACTGTTTTTT.

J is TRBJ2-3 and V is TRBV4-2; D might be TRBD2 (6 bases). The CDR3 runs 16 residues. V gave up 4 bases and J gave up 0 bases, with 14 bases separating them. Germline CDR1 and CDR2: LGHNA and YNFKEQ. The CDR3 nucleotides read TGTGCCAGCAGCCTTTCTCCAGGGACTAGCACAGATACGCAGTATTTT. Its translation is CASSLSPGTSTDTQYF.

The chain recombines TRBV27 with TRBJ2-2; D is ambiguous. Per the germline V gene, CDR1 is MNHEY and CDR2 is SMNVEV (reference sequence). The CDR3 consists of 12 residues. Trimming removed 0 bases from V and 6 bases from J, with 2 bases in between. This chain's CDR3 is CASSLSAGELFF. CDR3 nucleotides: TGTGCCAGCAGTTTATCGGCCGGGGAGCTGTTTTTT.

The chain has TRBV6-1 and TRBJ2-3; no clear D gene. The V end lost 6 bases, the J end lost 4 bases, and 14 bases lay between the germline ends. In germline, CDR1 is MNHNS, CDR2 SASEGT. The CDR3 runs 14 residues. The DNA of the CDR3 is TGTGCCAGCAGAGCTCTCGACGGATCAGATACGCAGTATTTT. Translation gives CASRALDGSDTQYF.

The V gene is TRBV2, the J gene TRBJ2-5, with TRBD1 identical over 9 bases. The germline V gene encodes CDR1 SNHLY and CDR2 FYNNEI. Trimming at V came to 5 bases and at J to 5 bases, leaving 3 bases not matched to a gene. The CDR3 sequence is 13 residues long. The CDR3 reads CASSRDRDETQYF. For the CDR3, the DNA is TGTGCCAGCAGTAGGGACAGGGACGAGACCCAGTACTTC.

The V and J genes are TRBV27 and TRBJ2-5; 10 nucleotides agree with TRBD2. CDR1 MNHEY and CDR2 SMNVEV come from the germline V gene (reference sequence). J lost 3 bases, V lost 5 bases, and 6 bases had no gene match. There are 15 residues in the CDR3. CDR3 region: CASSGHGLAEETQYF. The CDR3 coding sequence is TGTGCCAGCAGTGGGCACGGACTAGCGGAAGAGACCCAGTACTTC.

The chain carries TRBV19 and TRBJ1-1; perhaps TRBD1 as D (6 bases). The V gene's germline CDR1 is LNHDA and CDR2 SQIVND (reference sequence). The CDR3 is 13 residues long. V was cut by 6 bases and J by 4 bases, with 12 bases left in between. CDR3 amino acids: CASRTQGTTEAFF. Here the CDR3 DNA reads TGTGCCAGTAGAACGCAGGGGACCACTGAAGCTTTCTTT.

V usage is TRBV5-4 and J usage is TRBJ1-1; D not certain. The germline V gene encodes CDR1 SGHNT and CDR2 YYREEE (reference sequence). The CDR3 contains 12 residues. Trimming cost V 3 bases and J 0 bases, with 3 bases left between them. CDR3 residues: CASSWMNTEAFF. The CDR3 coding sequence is TGTGCCAGCAGCTGGATGAACACTGAAGCTTTCTTT.

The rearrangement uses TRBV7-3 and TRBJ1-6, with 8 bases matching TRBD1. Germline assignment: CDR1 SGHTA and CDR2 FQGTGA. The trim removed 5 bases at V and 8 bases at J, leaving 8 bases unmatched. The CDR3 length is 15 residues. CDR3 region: CASSPGTGGDSPLHF. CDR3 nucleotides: TGTGCCAGCAGCCCCGGGACAGGAGGAGATTCACCCCTCCACTTT.

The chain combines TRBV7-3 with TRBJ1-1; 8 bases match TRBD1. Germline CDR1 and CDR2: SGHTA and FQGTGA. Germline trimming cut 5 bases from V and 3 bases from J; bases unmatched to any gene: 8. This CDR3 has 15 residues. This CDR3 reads CASSNPRDRYTEAFF. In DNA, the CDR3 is TGTGCCAGCAGCAACCCCCGGGACAGGTACACTGAAGCTTTCTTT.

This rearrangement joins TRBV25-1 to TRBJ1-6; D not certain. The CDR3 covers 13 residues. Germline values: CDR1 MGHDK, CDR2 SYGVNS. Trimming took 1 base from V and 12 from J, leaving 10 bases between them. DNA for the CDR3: TGTGCCAGCAGTGAATTCGCGATTGGACCCCTCCACTTT. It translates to CASSEFAIGPLHF.

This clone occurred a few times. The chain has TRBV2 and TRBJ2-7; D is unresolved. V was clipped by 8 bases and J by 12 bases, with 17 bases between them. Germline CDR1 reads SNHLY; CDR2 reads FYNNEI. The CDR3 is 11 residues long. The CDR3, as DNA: TGTGCCAGCTGTCGGACGGCGGTTTGGTACTTC. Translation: CASCRTAVWYF. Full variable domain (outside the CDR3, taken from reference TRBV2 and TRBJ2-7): EPEVTQTPSHQVTQMGQEVILRCVPISNHLYFYWYRQILGQKVEFLVSFYNNEISEKSEIFDDQFSVERPDGSNFTLKIRSTKLEDSAMYFCASCRTAVWYFGPGTRLTVT.

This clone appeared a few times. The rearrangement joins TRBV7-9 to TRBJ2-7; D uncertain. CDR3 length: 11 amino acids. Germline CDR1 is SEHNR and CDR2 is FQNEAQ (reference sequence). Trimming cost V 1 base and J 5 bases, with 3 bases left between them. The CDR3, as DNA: TGTGCCAGCAGCTTAGGGGACGAGCAGTACTTC. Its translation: CASSLGDEQYF.

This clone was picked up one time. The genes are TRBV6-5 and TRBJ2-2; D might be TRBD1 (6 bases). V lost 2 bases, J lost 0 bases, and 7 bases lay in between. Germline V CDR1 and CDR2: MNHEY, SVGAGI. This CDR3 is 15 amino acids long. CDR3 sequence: CASSYQGPNTGELFF. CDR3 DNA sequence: TGTGCCAGCAGTTACCAGGGGCCGAACACCGGGGAGCTGTTTTTT.

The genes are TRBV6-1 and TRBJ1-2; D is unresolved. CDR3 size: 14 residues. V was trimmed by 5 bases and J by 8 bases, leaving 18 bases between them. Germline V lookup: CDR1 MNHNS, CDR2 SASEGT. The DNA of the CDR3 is TGTGCCAGCAGTCCCGCGGGTAGGGATTGGGGCTACACCTTC. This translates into CASSPAGRDWGYTF.

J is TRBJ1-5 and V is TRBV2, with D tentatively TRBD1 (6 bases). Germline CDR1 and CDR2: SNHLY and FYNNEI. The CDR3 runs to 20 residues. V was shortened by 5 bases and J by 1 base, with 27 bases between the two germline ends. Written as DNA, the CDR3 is TGTGCCAGCAGTCCCGACCGGACAGCTTACTCTAGAATCAGCAATCAGCCCCAGCATTTT. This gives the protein CASSPDRTAYSRISNQPQHF.

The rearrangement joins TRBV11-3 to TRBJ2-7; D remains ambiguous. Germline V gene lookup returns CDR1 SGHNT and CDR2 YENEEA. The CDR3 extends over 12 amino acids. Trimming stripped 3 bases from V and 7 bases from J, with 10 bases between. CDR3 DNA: TGTGCCAGCAGCTTGGGGAAAATGGAGCAGTACTTC. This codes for CASSLGKMEQYF.

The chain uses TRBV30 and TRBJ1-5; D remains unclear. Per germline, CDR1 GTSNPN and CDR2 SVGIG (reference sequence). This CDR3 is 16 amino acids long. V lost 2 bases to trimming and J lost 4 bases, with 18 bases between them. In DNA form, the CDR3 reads TGTGCCTGGAGTAATCCCTGGCAGACCCCTAATCAGCCCCAGCATTTT. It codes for CAWSNPWQTPNQPQHF.

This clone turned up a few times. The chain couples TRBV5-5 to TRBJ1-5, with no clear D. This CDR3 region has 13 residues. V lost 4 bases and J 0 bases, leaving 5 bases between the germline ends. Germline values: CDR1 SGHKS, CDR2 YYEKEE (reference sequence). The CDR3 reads CASSTDSNQPQHF. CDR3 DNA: TGTGCCAGCAGCACGGATAGCAATCAGCCCCAGCATTTT.